This T cell receptor (beta chain) emerged from a study of blood T cell repertoires in COVID-19. Across the study: In each case, the material was cDNA or gDNA derived from T cells, B-cell-depleted T cells, or PBMCs.

Sequencing was performed with immunoSEQ multiplex PCR; in TCRdb, only in-frame clones are kept and a portion is missing. The sample contains some 41,000 clones, around 85% of which appear only once. Per germline, CDR1 MNHEY and CDR2 SVGAGI. Between the trimmed V and J ends, which lost 0 bases and 2 bases, there was a span of 5 bases. CDR3 length equals 14 residues. The chain employs TRBV6-5 and TRBJ1-3; D not resolved. The source is a human donor in a cohort sampled during active COVID-19. The sample was peripheral blood. The CDR3 protein is CASSYSRAGNTIYF. The CDR3 DNA sequence: TGTGCCAGCAGTTACTCCCGAGCTGGAAACACCATATATTTT.